Each of the 10 T cell receptor beta chains below was sequenced from the same sample in a study of cytomegalovirus exposure and HLA in healthy donors. Only in-frame clones appear in the TCRdb table, and some are missing; sequencing was by immunoSEQ multiplex PCR. The sample consists of tens of thousands of clones, roughly 95% of them appearing once. The sample consisted of PBMCs. These receptors were collected from a woman aged 18-35 years in good health and CMV-seronegative.

The rearrangement uses TRBV25-1 and TRBJ2-2, with TRBD2 identical over 8 bases. The junction had 7 bases not matched to a gene; V was cut back by 6 bases and J by 7 bases. The CDR3 loop spans 14 amino acids. Germline V CDR1 and CDR2: MGHDK, SYGVNS. The CDR3 region has the DNA TGTGCCAGCAGGCCGAGCGGGGGCGGCGGGGAGCTGTTTTTT. Amino acids: CASRPSGGGGELFF. Drawing the rest from reference TRBV25-1 and TRBJ2-2, the complete variable domain is EADIYQTPRYLVIGTGKKITLECSQTMGHDKMYWYQQDPGMELHLIHYSYGVNSTEKGDLSSESTVSRIRTEHFPLTLESARPSHTSQYLCASRPSGGGGELFFGEGSRLTVL.

The CDR3 is CAWSVTGRQPQHF. Written as DNA, the CDR3 is TGTGCCTGGAGTGTAACAGGGCGGCAGCCCCAGCATTTT. The chain has TRBV30 and TRBJ1-5, with TRBD1 as a possible D gene (6 bases). V was shortened by 0 bases and J by 7 bases, with 10 bases between the two germline ends. CDR1 GTSNPN and CDR2 SVGIG come from the germline V gene (reference sequence). This CDR3 is 13 amino acids long. Supplemented by reference TRBV30 and TRBJ1-5, the full variable domain reads SQTIHQWPATLVQPVGSPLSLECTVEGTSNPNLYWYRQAAGRGLQLLFYSVGIGQISSEVPQNLSASRPQDRQFILSSKKLLLSDSGFYLCAWSVTGRQPQHFGDGTRLSIL.

The J gene is TRBJ1-2, the V gene TRBV4-3; TRBD1 agrees at 7 bases. J was trimmed by 3 bases and V by 4 bases; bases with no gene match: 8. The germline V gene encodes CDR1 LGHNA and CDR2 YSLEER. The CDR3 runs to 15 residues. CDR3: CASSPVTGADYGYTF. The DNA for the CDR3 is TGCGCCAGCAGCCCCGTTACAGGGGCGGACTATGGCTACACCTTC.

The V and J genes are TRBV9 and TRBJ2-5; 8 bases are a match to TRBD2. CDR1 and CDR2 from the germline V gene are SGDLS and YYNGEE. Trimming cost V 1 base and J 5 bases; bases outside gene matches: 7. The CDR3 runs 15 residues. CDR3 sequence reads: CASSVSGGGLETQYF. DNA for the CDR3: TGTGCCAGCAGCGTAAGCGGGGGAGGATTGGAGACCCAGTACTTC.

V is TRBV19 and J is TRBJ2-7; TRBD1 matches at 9 bases. Germline-derived CDR1 and CDR2 are LNHDA and SQIVND (reference sequence). With V trimmed by 3 bases and J by 3 bases, 9 bases remained unmatched. The CDR3 extends over 16 amino acids. DNA for the CDR3: TGTGCCAGTAGTATTTCCCGGGACAGGGCCCACTACGAGCAGTACTTC. It translates to CASSISRDRAHYEQYF.

The chain carries TRBV13 and TRBJ2-3, with 10 bases lining up with TRBD2. V gave up 5 bases and J gave up 6 bases; unmatched junction bases: 5. CDR3 length: 14 amino acids. CDR1 is PRHDT and CDR2 is FYEKMQ in the germline V gene (reference sequence). CDR3 sequence: CASSPAGGEDTQYF. CDR3 coding DNA: TGTGCCAGCAGCCCAGCGGGAGGGGAGGATACGCAGTATTTT.

The chain couples TRBV7-2 to TRBJ2-5; D call uncertain. V lost 1 base, J lost 1 base, and 16 bases lay in between. The germline V gene encodes CDR1 SGHTA and CDR2 FQGNSA. CDR3 length: 17 amino acids. CDR3 coding DNA: TGTGCCAGCAGCTTAGGTTCGCTCGGGTTGGCCCAAGAGACCCAGTACTTC. It yields the protein CASSLGSLGLAQETQYF.

The chain carries TRBV25-1 and TRBJ2-2; 9 bases match TRBD1. This CDR3 region has 18 residues. Germline CDR1 is MGHDK and CDR2 is SYGVNS. The V segment lost 4 bases and the J segment 7 bases; nucleotides outside the gene matches: 16. For the CDR3, the DNA is TGTGCCAGCAGTGGTCTCCCCGGACAGGGGCGGATGGGCGGGGAGCTGTTTTTT. Residues: CASSGLPGQGRMGGELFF.

The V and J genes are TRBV9 and TRBJ2-5; 7 bases are a match to TRBD2. This CDR3 region has 15 residues. Germline CDR1 and CDR2: SGDLS and YYNGEE. With 4 bases clipped from V and 5 bases from J, the junction kept 11 bases outside the gene matches. CDR3 amino acids: CASSRSSGNRETQYF. The DNA of the CDR3 is TGTGCCAGCAGCCGTTCTAGCGGAAACCGGGAGACCCAGTACTTC. Looking up the rest from reference TRBV9 and TRBJ2-5 gives the full variable domain: DSGVTQTPKHLITATGQRVTLRCSPRSGDLSVYWYQQSLDQGLQFLIQYYNGEERAKGNILERFSAQQFPDLHSELNLSSLELGDSALYFCASSRSSGNRETQYFGPGTRLLVL.

The V call is TRBV6-6, the J call TRBJ1-1; D remains ambiguous. The CDR3 spans 11 residues. V shed 5 bases and J shed 11 bases, with 12 bases lying between them. Germline values: CDR1 MNHNY, CDR2 SVGAGI (reference sequence). The CDR3 loop is CASSTGLEAFF. Written as DNA, the CDR3 is TGTGCCAGCAGTACGGGTCTTGAGGCTTTCTTT.